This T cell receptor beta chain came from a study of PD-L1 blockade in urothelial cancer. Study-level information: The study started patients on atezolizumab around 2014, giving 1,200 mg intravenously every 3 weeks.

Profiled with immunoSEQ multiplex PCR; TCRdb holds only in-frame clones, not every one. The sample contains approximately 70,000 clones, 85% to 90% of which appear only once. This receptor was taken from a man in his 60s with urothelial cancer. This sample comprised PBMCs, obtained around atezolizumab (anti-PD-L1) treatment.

DNA for the CDR3: TGTGCCAGCAGCTTAAGACTAGCGGGGGACGGAGAGCAGTTCTTC. It yields the protein CASSLRLAGDGEQFF. V and J are TRBV7-9 and TRBJ2-1; 12 bases map to TRBD2. The CDR3 is 15 amino acids. Germline V gives CDR1 SEHNR, CDR2 FQNEAQ (reference sequence). The V and J ends lost 2 bases and 10 bases, in that order; junction bases with no gene match: 6.